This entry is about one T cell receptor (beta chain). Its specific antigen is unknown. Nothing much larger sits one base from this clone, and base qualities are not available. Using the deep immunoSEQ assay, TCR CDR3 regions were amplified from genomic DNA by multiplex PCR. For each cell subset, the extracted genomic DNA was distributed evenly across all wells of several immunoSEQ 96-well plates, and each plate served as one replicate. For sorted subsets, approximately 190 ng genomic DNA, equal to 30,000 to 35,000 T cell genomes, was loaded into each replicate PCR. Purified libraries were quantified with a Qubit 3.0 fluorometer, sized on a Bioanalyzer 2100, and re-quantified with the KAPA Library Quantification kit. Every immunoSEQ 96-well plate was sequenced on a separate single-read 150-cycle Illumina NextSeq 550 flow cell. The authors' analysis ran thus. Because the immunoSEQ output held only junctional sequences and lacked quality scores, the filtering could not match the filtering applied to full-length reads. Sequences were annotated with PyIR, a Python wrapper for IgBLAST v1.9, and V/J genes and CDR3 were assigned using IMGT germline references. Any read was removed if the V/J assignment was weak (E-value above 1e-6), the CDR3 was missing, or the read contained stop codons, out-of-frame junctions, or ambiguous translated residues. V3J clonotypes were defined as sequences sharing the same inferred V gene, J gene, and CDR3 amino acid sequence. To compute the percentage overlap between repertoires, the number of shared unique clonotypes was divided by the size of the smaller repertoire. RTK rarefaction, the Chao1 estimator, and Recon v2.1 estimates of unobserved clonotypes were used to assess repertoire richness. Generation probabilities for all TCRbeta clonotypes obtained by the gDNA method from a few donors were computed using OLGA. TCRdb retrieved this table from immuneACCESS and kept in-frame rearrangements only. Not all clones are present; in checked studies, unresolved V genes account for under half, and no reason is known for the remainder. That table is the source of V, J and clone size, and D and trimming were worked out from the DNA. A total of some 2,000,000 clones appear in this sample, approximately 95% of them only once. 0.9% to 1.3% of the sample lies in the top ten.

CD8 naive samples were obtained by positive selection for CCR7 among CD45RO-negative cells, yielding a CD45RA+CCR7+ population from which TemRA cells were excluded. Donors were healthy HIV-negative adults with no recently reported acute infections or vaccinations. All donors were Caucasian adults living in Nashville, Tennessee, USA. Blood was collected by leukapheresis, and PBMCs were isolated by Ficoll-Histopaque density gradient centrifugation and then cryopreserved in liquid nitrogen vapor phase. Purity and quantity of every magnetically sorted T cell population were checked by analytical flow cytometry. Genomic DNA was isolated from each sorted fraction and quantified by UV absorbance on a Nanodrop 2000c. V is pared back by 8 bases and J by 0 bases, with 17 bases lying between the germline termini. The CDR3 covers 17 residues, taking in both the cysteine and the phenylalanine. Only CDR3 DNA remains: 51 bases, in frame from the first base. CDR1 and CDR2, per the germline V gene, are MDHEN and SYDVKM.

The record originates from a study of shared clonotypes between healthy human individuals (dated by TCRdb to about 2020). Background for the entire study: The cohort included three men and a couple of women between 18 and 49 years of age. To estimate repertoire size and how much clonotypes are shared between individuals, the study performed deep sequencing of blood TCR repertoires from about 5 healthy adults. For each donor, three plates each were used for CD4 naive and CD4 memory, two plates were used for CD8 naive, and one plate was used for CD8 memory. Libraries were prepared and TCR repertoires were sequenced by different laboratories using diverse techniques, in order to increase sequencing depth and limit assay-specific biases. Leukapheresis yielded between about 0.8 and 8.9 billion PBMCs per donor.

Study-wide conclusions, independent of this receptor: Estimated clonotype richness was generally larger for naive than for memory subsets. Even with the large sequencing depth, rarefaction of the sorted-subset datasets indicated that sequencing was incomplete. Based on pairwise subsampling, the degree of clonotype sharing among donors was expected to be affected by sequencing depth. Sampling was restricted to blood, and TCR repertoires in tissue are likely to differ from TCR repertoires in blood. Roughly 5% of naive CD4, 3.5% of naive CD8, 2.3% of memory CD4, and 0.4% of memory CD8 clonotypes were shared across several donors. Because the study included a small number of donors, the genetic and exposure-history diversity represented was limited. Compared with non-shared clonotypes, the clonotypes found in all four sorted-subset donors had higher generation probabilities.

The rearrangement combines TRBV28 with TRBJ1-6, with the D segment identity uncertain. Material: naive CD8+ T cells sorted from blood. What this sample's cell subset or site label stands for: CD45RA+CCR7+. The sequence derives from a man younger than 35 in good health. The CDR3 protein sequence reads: CASGVGYLSSYNSPLHF. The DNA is TGTGCCAGCGGCGTGGGATATTTAAGCTCCTATAATTCACCCCTCCACTTT.